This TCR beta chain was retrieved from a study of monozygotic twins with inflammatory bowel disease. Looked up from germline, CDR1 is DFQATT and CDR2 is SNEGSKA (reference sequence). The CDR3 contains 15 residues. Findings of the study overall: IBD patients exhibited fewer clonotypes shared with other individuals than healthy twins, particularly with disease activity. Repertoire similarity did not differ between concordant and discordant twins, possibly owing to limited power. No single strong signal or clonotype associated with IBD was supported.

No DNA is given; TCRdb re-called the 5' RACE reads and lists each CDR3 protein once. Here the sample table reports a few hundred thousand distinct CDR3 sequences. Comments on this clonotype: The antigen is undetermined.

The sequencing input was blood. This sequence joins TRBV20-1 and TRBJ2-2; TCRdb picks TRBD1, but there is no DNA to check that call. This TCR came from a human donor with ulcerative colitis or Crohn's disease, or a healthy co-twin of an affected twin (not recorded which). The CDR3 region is CSAARDNRNTGELFF.